This T cell receptor (beta chain) was sequenced in a study of CD8 T cells in Susac syndrome. TCR beta was sequenced from blood CD8+ and CD4+ T cells. Controls were healthy donors chosen to match patients in age and sex. With random hexamers, reverse transcription was performed on about 0.5 to 1 ug of RNA. Amplification of the TCR beta CDR3 was carried out by immunoSEQ multiplex PCR, which spanned a total of 54 Vbeta and 13 Jbeta segments. TCRdb re-called the immunoSEQ multiplex PCR reads through MiXCR, storing one row per CDR3 protein. The repertoire holds approximately 120,000 distinct CDR3 sequences, with around 94% as singletons. The CDR3 spans 16 residues. Germline V lookup: CDR1 MDHEN, CDR2 SYDVKM. The V end was cut by 4 bases, the J end by 4 bases, with 19 bases between.

The specimen sequenced was CD4+ T cells from PBMCs. The TCR was taken from a human donor in good health. The rearrangement links TRBV28 to TRBJ1-1; a possible D gene is TRBD1 (6 bases). For the CDR3, the DNA is TGTGCCAGCAGTTCGGGGTCGGACAGCCTAGGCACTGAAGCTTTCTTT. As protein: CASSSGSDSLGTEAFF.